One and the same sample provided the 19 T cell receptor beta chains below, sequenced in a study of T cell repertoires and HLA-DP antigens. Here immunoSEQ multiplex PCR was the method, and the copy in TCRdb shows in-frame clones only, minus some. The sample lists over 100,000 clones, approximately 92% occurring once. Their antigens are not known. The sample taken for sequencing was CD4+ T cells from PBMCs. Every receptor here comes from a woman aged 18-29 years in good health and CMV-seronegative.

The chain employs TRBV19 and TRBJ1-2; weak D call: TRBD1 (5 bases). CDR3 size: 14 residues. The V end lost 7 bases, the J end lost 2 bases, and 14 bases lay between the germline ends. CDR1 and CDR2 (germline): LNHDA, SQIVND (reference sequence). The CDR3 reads CASKQGDRNYGYTF. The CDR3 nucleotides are TGTGCCAGTAAGCAAGGAGACAGAAACTATGGCTACACCTTC.

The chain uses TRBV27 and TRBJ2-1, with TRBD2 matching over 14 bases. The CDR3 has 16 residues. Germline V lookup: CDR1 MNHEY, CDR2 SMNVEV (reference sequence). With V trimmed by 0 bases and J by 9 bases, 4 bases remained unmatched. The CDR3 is CASSLSRTSGGSEQFF. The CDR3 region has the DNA TGTGCCAGCAGTTTATCTAGGACTAGCGGGGGGAGTGAGCAGTTCTTC.

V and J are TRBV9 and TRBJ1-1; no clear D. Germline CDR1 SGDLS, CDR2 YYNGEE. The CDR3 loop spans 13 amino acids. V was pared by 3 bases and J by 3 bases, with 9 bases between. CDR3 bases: TGTGCCAGCAGCGCCCATAGTTACACTGAAGCTTTCTTT. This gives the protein CASSAHSYTEAFF.

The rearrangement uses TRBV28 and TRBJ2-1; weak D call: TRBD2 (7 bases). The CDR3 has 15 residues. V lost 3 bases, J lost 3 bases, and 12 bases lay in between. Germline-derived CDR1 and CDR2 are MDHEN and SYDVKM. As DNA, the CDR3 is TGTGCCAGCAGTTTCGGGGGGCGATACTACAATGAGCAGTTCTTC. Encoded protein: CASSFGGRYYNEQFF.

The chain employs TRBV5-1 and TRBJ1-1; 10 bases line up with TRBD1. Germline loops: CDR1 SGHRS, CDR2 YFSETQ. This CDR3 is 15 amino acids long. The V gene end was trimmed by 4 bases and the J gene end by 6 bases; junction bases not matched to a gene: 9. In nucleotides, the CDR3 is TGCGCCAGCAGCCTCCTGACAGGGGGCTACGCTGAAGCTTTCTTT. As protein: CASSLLTGGYAEAFF.

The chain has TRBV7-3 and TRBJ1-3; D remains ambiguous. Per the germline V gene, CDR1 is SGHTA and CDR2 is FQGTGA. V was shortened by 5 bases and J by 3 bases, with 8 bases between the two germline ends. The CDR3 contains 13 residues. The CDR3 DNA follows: TGTGCCAGCAGCCCAGAGGATGGAAACACCATATATTTT. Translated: CASSPEDGNTIYF.

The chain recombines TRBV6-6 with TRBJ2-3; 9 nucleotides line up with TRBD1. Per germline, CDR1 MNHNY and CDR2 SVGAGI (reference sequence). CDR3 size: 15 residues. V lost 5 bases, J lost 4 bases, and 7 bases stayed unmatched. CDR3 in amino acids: CASSPGTGYADTQYF. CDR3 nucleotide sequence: TGTGCCAGCAGTCCCGGGACAGGGTACGCAGATACGCAGTATTTT.

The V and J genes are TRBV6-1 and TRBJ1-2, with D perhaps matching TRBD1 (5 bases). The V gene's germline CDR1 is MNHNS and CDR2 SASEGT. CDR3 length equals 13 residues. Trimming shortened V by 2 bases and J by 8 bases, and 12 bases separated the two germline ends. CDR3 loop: CASSEMTAIGYTF. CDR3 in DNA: TGTGCCAGCAGTGAAATGACAGCCATCGGCTACACCTTC.

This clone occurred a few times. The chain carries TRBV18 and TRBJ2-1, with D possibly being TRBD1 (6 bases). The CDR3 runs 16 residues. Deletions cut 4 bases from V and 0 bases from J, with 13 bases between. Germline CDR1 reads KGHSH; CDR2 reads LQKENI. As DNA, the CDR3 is TGTGCCAGCTCACTGCAGGGGTCGACCTCCTACAATGAGCAGTTCTTC. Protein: CASSLQGSTSYNEQFF.

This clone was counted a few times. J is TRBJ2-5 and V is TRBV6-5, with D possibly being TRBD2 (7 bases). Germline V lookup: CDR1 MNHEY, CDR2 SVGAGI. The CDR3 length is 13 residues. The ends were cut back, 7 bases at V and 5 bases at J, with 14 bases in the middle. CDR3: CASTVPGGETQYF. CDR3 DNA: TGTGCCAGCACTGTACCGGGGGGCGAGACCCAGTACTTC.

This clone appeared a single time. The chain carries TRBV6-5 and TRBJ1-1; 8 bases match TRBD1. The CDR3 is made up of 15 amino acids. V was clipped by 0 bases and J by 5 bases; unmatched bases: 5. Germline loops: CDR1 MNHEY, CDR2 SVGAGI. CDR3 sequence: CASSYSGQGPTEAFF. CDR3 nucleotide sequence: TGTGCCAGCAGTTACTCAGGACAGGGCCCGACTGAAGCTTTCTTT.

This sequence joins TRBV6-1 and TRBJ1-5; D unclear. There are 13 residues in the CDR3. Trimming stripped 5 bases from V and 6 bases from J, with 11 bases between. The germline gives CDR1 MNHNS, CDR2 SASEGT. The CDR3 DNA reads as TGTGCCAGCAGTTCCGGCCGACCTCAGCCCCAGCATTTT. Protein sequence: CASSSGRPQPQHF.

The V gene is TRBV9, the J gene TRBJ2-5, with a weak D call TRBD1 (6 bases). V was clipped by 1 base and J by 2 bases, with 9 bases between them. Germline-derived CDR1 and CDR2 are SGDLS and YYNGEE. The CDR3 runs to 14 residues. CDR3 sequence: CASSVSTGQETQYF. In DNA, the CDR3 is TGTGCCAGCAGCGTATCGACAGGACAAGAGACCCAGTACTTC.

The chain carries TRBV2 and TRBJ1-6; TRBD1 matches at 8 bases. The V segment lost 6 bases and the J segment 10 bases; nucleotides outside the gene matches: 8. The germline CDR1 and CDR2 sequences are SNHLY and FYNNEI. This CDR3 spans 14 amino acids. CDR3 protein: CASRRQGLDSPLHF. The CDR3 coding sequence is TGTGCCAGCAGAAGACAGGGGTTGGACTCACCCCTCCACTTT.

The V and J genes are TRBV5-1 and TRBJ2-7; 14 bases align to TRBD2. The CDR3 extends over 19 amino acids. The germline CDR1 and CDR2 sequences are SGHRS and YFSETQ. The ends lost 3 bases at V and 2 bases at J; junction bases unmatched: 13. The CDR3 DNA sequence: TGCGCCAGCAGCTATGGTTTGGGGACTAGCGGGAGACTCCCCTACGAGCAGTACTTC. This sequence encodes CASSYGLGTSGRLPYEQYF.

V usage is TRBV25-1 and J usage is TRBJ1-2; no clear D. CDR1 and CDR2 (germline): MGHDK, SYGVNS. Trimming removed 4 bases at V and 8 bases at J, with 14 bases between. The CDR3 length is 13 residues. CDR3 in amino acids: CASSAREGDGYTF. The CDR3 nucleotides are TGTGCCAGCAGTGCTCGGGAGGGAGACGGCTACACCTTC.

The CDR3 region is CASSRRDSNEKLFF. The CDR3 bases are TGTGCCAGCAGCCGCCGGGACAGTAATGAAAAACTGTTTTTT. The chain uses TRBV5-4 and TRBJ1-4, with 7 bases aligning to TRBD1. Germline V CDR1 and CDR2: SGHNT, YYREEE (reference sequence). V shed 4 bases, J shed 4 bases, and the junction held 4 bases outside the gene matches. This CDR3 has 14 residues.

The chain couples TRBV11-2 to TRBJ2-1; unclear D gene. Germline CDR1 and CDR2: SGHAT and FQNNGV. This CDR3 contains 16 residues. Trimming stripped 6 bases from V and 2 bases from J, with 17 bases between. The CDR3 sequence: CASSPPAQYPYNEQFF. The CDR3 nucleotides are TGTGCCAGCAGTCCCCCGGCCCAGTACCCCTACAATGAGCAGTTCTTC.

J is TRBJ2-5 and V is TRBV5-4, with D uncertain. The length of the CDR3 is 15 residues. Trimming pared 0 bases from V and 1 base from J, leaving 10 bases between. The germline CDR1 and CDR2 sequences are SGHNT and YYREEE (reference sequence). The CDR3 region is CASSLDSSVQETQYF. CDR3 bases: TGTGCCAGCAGCTTGGATAGCAGTGTCCAAGAGACCCAGTACTTC.